These 25 T cell receptor beta chains came from one sample sequenced in a study of shared clonotypes between healthy human individuals (dated by TCRdb to the early 2020s). CD8 naive samples were CD45RO-negative cells positively selected for CCR7, giving a CD45RA+CCR7+ population that excluded TemRA cells. The library was obtained by the immunoSEQ multiplex PCR assay. Not all clones reach the TCRdb copy of this immuneACCESS table, which keeps in-frame sequences only. Checked studies attribute under half of the gap to unresolved V genes and leave the rest unexplained. This sample comprises about 2.1 million clones, just over 90% of them detected only once. About 1.7% of the sample is taken by the ten largest. Sequenced: naive CD8+ T cells from PBMCs. The cell subset or site label corresponds to: CD45RA+CCR7+. These receptors were collected from a man aged 18 to 30 in good health. Some clones in this sample may be carry-over from other donors' samples.

The chain combines TRBV7-9 with TRBJ2-1; no definite D call. CDR1 is SEHNR, CDR2 FQNEAQ, per germline (reference sequence). This CDR3 has 11 amino acids. The ends were cut back, 6 bases at V and 8 bases at J, with 8 bases in the middle. CDR3 loop: CASSPFYEQFF. DNA of the CDR3: TGTGCCAGCAGTCCTTTCTATGAGCAGTTCTTC.

This clone was observed many times. Other DNA sequences of this sample code for an identical CDR3. J is TRBJ2-7 and V is TRBV7-9; D is uncertain. CDR1 is SEHNR, CDR2 FQNEAQ, per germline (reference sequence). With 5 bases removed from V and 0 bases from J, the gap between germline ends came to 2 bases. The CDR3 runs to 11 residues. CDR3 nucleotide sequence: TGTGCCAGCAGCCCCTCCTACGAGCAGTACTTC. Its protein product is CASSPSYEQYF.

The chain carries TRBV27 and TRBJ1-6; D is possibly TRBD1 (5 bases). The CDR3 runs to 12 residues. Trimming cost V 2 bases and J 9 bases, with 5 bases left between them. Germline CDR1 is MNHEY and CDR2 is SMNVEV (reference sequence). CDR3 sequence: CASSLQGSPLHF. The CDR3 DNA sequence: TGTGCCAGCAGTTTACAGGGTTCACCCCTCCACTTT.

This chain uses TRBV4-1 with TRBJ2-7; D not resolved. V lost 0 bases and J 3 bases, leaving 12 bases between the germline ends. Germline V gene data show CDR1 as MGHRA and CDR2 as YSYEKL. This CDR3 spans 15 amino acids. CDR3 region: CASSQEALSVYEQYF. The CDR3 DNA is TGCGCCAGCAGCCAAGAGGCCCTCAGCGTCTACGAGCAGTACTTC.

The genes are TRBV5-1 and TRBJ2-7, with 10 bases aligning to TRBD1. This CDR3 region has 14 residues. V gave up 3 bases and J gave up 4 bases; unmatched junction bases: 4. Germline CDR1 SGHRS, CDR2 YFSETQ. CDR3 residues: CASSSGQGWYEQYF. The DNA of the CDR3 is TGCGCCAGCAGCTCGGGACAGGGGTGGTACGAGCAGTACTTC.

This clone is a singleton in its sample. V and J are TRBV28 and TRBJ2-2; no definite D call. The V end was cut by 3 bases, the J end by 4 bases, with 12 bases between. The CDR3 has 15 amino acids. Germline loops: CDR1 MDHEN, CDR2 SYDVKM. The CDR3 nucleotides read TGTGCCAGCAGTTTGGTCTCGAGCACCACCGGGGAGCTGTTTTTT. Encoded protein: CASSLVSSTTGELFF. Full variable domain (remainder filled in from reference TRBV28 and TRBJ2-2): DVKVTQSSRYLVKRTGEKVFLECVQDMDHENMFWYRQDPGLGLRLIYFSYDVKMKEKGDIPEGYSVSREKKERFSLILESASTNQTSMYLCASSLVSSTTGELFFGEGSRLTVL.

The chain is built from TRBV7-2 and TRBJ2-7, with 8 bases matching TRBD1. The CDR3 runs to 14 residues. The germline gives CDR1 SGHTA, CDR2 FQGNSA. The J segment lost 4 bases and the V segment lost 3 bases, leaving 5 bases of the junction unmatched. CDR3 sequence: CASSLGTGQYEQYF. The CDR3 DNA sequence: TGTGCCAGCAGCTTGGGGACAGGCCAGTACGAGCAGTACTTC.

The V gene is TRBV6-6, the J gene TRBJ1-2; D is ambiguous. The length of the CDR3 is 15 residues. Germline lookup yields CDR1 MNHNY and CDR2 SVGAGI (reference sequence). Trimming stripped 1 base from V and 3 bases from J, with 12 bases between. The CDR3 loop is CASSYLAGLDYGYTF. The CDR3, as DNA: TGTGCCAGCAGTTACTTGGCAGGACTTGACTATGGCTACACCTTC.

This chain uses TRBV7-9 with TRBJ2-7; D remains ambiguous. The CDR3 is made up of 13 amino acids. V was cut by 4 bases and J by 3 bases, with 10 bases left in between. From germline, CDR1 is SEHNR and CDR2 FQNEAQ (reference sequence). The CDR3 nucleotides are TGTGCCAGCAGCTCCGTCCCCCTCTACGAGCAGTACTTC. Its protein is CASSSVPLYEQYF.

This rearrangement joins TRBV27 to TRBJ2-7; D uncertain. Deletions cut 5 bases from V and 0 bases from J, with 20 bases between. CDR3 size: 17 residues. From germline, CDR1 is MNHEY and CDR2 SMNVEV (reference sequence). Here the CDR3 DNA reads TGTGCCAGCAGTCCACTCGGCCAGCCGGGCCCCTCCTACGAGCAGTACTTC. The encoded protein is CASSPLGQPGPSYEQYF.

A few counts support this clone. CDR3 protein: CASSLGPGPGELFF. The CDR3 coding sequence is TGCGCCAGCAGCTTGGGTCCGGGCCCCGGGGAGCTGTTTTTT. The V and J genes are TRBV5-1 and TRBJ2-2; D unclear. Looked up from germline, CDR1 is SGHRS and CDR2 is YFSETQ. This CDR3 is built from 14 residues. The ends were cut back, 0 bases at V and 6 bases at J, with 9 bases in the middle.

The rearrangement uses TRBV12-5 and TRBJ1-2; D gene ambiguous. Deletions cut 5 bases from V and 0 bases from J, with 13 bases between. CDR1 LGHNT and CDR2 FRNRAP come from the germline V gene. The CDR3 spans 15 residues. The CDR3 sequence: CASGPEAPPNYGYTF. Written as DNA, the CDR3 is TGTGCTAGTGGTCCGGAGGCGCCTCCTAACTATGGCTACACCTTC.

V and J are TRBV7-9 and TRBJ1-5; maybe TRBD1 (6 bases). The CDR3 consists of 16 residues. Trimming took off 5 bases at V and 1 base at J, with 15 bases between the two ends. Germline V gene lookup returns CDR1 SEHNR and CDR2 FQNEAQ (reference sequence). The CDR3 region has the DNA TGTGCCAGCAGCGCCGGGACAACTGAAAGCAATCAGCCCCAGCATTTT. Its translation: CASSAGTTESNQPQHF.

The gene calls are TRBV9 and TRBJ1-2; 7 positions match TRBD1. V trimming: 4 bases; J trimming: 2 bases; junction bases outside the gene matches: 8. The V gene's germline CDR1 is SGDLS and CDR2 YYNGEE. The CDR3 length is 15 residues. The DNA for the CDR3 is TGTGCCAGCAGCCCCAGGGGGGGCCTGAACTATGGCTACACCTTC. Translation: CASSPRGGLNYGYTF.

This clone was detected a few times. The identical CDR3 is also encoded by other nucleotide sequences in the sample. The rearrangement joins TRBV4-1 to TRBJ1-5; no clear D gene. Germline loops: CDR1 MGHRA, CDR2 YSYEKL. The length of the CDR3 is 15 residues. V lost 1 base, J lost 0 bases, and 7 bases lay in between. This chain's CDR3 is CASSQVDNSNQPQHF. Here the CDR3 DNA reads TGCGCCAGCAGCCAAGTAGACAATAGCAATCAGCCCCAGCATTTT.

CDR3 protein: CASSKAPAPNQPQHF. In DNA, the CDR3 is TGTGCCAGCAGCAAAGCGCCGGCCCCTAATCAGCCCCAGCATTTT. The chain combines TRBV21-1 with TRBJ1-5. TRBV21-1 is a known pseudogene. The length of the CDR3 is 15 residues.

The chain employs TRBV5-1 and TRBJ2-5, with 10 bases identical to TRBD2. The length of the CDR3 is 16 residues. V trimming: 4 bases; J trimming: 5 bases; junction bases outside the gene matches: 11. Per the germline V gene, CDR1 is SGHRS and CDR2 is YFSETQ. In DNA, the CDR3 is TGCGCCAGCAGCCCCCGACTAGCGGGTACTGGGGAGACCCAGTACTTC. Its translation is CASSPRLAGTGETQYF.

This chain links TRBV27 with TRBJ2-3; D may correspond to TRBD1 or TRBD2 (5 bases each). Trimming pared 5 bases from V and 6 bases from J, leaving 21 bases between. This CDR3 has 16 amino acids. Germline V gene lookup returns CDR1 MNHEY and CDR2 SMNVEV (reference sequence). The CDR3 loop reads CASSSRDPPEVDTQYF. The CDR3, as DNA: TGTGCCAGCAGTAGCCGGGACCCCCCAGAAGTGGATACGCAGTATTTT.

This chain connects TRBV11-2 to TRBJ2-2; unclear D gene. This CDR3 comprises 13 residues. The germline CDR1 and CDR2 sequences are SGHAT and FQNNGV. Trimming took 5 bases from V and 4 from J, leaving 8 bases between them. The CDR3 sequence is CASSQPVTGELFF. The CDR3, as DNA: TGTGCCAGCAGCCAGCCGGTCACCGGGGAGCTGTTTTTT.

The chain uses TRBV11-3 and TRBJ2-5; tentatively, D is TRBD2 (5 bases). This CDR3 has 15 residues. Between the trimmed V and J ends, which lost 2 bases and 5 bases, there was a span of 15 bases. CDR1 SGHNT and CDR2 YENEEA come from the germline V gene. The DNA of the CDR3 is TGTGCCAGCAGCTTACACGGAGGCGGTGGGGAGACCCAGTACTTC. Protein product: CASSLHGGGGETQYF.

The chain couples TRBV27 to TRBJ2-7; D perhaps matches TRBD2 (5 bases). Germline loops: CDR1 MNHEY, CDR2 SMNVEV (reference sequence). The length of the CDR3 is 15 residues. The V end lost 4 bases, the J end lost 6 bases, and 19 bases lay between the germline ends. The CDR3 region has the DNA TGTGCCAGCAGTTGGAGCGGACTTCTAACCTTCGAGCAGTACTTC. It translates to CASSWSGLLTFEQYF.

The chain recombines TRBV27 with TRBJ2-7; D uncertain. Germline CDR1 and CDR2: MNHEY and SMNVEV (reference sequence). The ends were cut back, 4 bases at V and 0 bases at J, with 13 bases in the middle. This CDR3 has 15 residues. CDR3 bases: TGTGCCAGCAGTTCATCGGATCCGAGCTCCTACGAGCAGTACTTC. The encoded protein is CASSSSDPSSYEQYF.

The gene calls are TRBV5-1 and TRBJ2-2; TRBD2 agrees at 14 bases. Germline CDR1 SGHRS, CDR2 YFSETQ. After removal of 3 bases from V and 4 bases from J, the junction contained 8 bases not matched to a gene. The CDR3 has 18 residues. The CDR3 spells CASSWTSGRTPGTGELFF. The DNA of the CDR3 is TGCGCCAGCAGCTGGACTAGCGGGAGGACCCCGGGCACCGGGGAGCTGTTTTTT. Variable domain in full (rest from reference TRBV5-1 and TRBJ2-2): KAGVTQTPRYLIKTRGQQVTLSCSPISGHRSVSWYQQTPGQGLQFLFEYFSETQRNKGNFPGRFSGRQFSNSRSEMNVSTLELGDSALYLCASSWTSGRTPGTGELFFGEGSRLTVL.

The chain combines TRBV27 with TRBJ2-2; the D is unclear. V was clipped by 10 bases and J by 4 bases, with 13 bases between them. The CDR3 runs 13 residues. In germline, CDR1 is MNHEY, CDR2 SMNVEV (reference sequence). The CDR3 DNA reads as TGTGCCACTGGAGCCGACGGCACCGGGGAGCTGTTTTTT. Translation: CATGADGTGELFF.

The chain is built from TRBV10-2 and TRBJ2-1; TRBD1 is a possible D gene (6 bases). The V and J ends lost 8 bases and 9 bases respectively, with 14 bases between them. Germline V gene sequence: CDR1 WSHSY, CDR2 SAAADI. This CDR3 comprises 12 residues. The CDR3 spells CASVGAWGEQFF. Here the CDR3 DNA reads TGCGCCAGCGTGGGGGCGTGGGGTGAGCAGTTCTTC.